Listed below are T cell receptor beta chains from one sample, sequenced in a study of cytomegalovirus exposure and HLA in healthy donors. Generated by immunoSEQ multiplex PCR, the TCRdb table keeps only in-frame clones and is missing some. The profile shows roughly 250,000 clones, 84% of them singletons. Sample: PBMCs. The receptors originated from a middle-aged woman in good health and CMV-seropositive. Each CDR3 is given with its conserved first and last residue.

CDR3 protein	V gene	J gene
CASSLGRGLGNTIYF	TRBV11-2	TRBJ1-3
CASSFGSGVFEQFF	TRBV5-1	TRBJ2-1
CASSIQGAGGNTIYF	TRBV7-9	TRBJ1-3
CASSQVGTSGRGAGELFF	TRBV4-3	TRBJ2-2
CASGGEPFGEKLFF	TRBV28	TRBJ1-4
CASSVGAGGPLNEQFF	TRBV6-1	TRBJ2-1
CASSLLPSDNEQFF	TRBV7-3	TRBJ2-1
CASSVTGVYEKLFF	TRBV2	TRBJ1-4
CALSARGLYGYTF	TRBV30	TRBJ1-2
CASSPQQSNEKLFF	TRBV18	TRBJ1-4
CASSQDERAWTEAFF	TRBV4-3	TRBJ1-1
CASTQNLAGSYEQYF	TRBV28	TRBJ2-7
CASSLKGRRYNSPLHF	TRBV7-3	TRBJ1-6
CASSMGHGGDEQYF	TRBV19	TRBJ2-7
CASSPGQTVNTEAFF	TRBV18	TRBJ1-1
CASSLIRSRGSHEQYF	TRBV19	TRBJ2-7
CASRAPNTEAFF	TRBV2	TRBJ1-1
CASSVSIGQGDSGANVLTF	TRBV9	TRBJ2-6
CASSPFGNQPQHF	TRBV6-1	TRBJ1-5
CASSPEGPGQGMTEAFF	TRBV4-2	TRBJ1-1
CASSRMGPSISGANVLTF	TRBV18	TRBJ2-6
CASSLFFRLAGRHEQYF	TRBV28	TRBJ2-7
CASSRNSGTTARLAGGGHEQYF	TRBV19	TRBJ2-7
CAWRLAGVLYEQFF	TRBV30	TRBJ2-1
CASSLNSGIGTDTQYF	TRBV7-9	TRBJ2-3
CASSERQADTQYF	TRBV2	TRBJ2-3
CASGLASYNEQFF	TRBV27	TRBJ2-1
CASQKTGGSEDTQYF	TRBV5-1	TRBJ2-3
CASRGDSLWQPQHF	TRBV2	TRBJ1-5
CASSLDAGSAYNEQFF	TRBV5-1	TRBJ2-1
CASSLDRGRLDEQFF	TRBV7-9	TRBJ2-1
CASSPGTSYNEQFF	TRBV7-3	TRBJ2-1
CASSLTGGGKTQYF	TRBV7-3	TRBJ2-5
CATSRGLAGAYNEQFF	TRBV15	TRBJ2-1
CAISESGQGTEAFF	TRBV10-3	TRBJ1-1
CASSEQGTEQYF	TRBV6-1	TRBJ2-7
CASSEGIQGTPTNQPQHF	TRBV6-1	TRBJ1-5